This TCR beta chain was identified during a study of spatial heterogeneity in lung cancer. This clonotype was seen repeatedly, ten times or more. TCRdb ran MiXCR on the 5' RACE reads and lists one entry per CDR3 protein. This sample yields more than 2,500 distinct CDR3 sequences, of which 16% are seen a single time; less than 85% belongs to the top ten. The time point is: sample taken at primary tumor resection. The sequenced material consisted of unsorted whole RNA from tumor, nontumor lung or frozen PBMC. Germline values: CDR1 MNHNY, CDR2 SVGAGI (reference sequence). The CDR3 contains 13 residues. V lost 5 bases and J lost 7, with 12 bases in between.

This rearrangement joins TRBV6-6 to TRBJ1-5; possible D gene TRBD1, 6 bases. The sample in question was PBMCs, obtained at surgery. This clonotype originated in a female donor with early-stage non-small cell lung cancer. The chain's CDR3 is CASSTGLGQPQHF. The CDR3, as DNA: TGTGCCAGCAGTACAGGGTTGGGGCAGCCCCAGCATTTT.